The 6 T cell receptor beta chains given below trace back to one sample, sequenced in a study of T cell responses to AZD1222 COVID-19 vaccine. Clones were read by immunoSEQ multiplex PCR, and TCRdb kept only the in-frame ones, dropping some. The sample has approximately 80,000 clones, 80% to 90% seen once. The sample consisted of peripheral blood, taken 28 days after the second AZD1222 dose. The receptors here all came from an adult who received the AZD1222 COVID-19 vaccine.

The chain combines TRBV5-1 with TRBJ1-2; D unclear. Between the trimmed V and J ends, which lost 0 bases and 4 bases, there was a span of 16 bases. Germline loops: CDR1 SGHRS, CDR2 YFSETQ. The CDR3 covers 16 residues. The CDR3 reads CASSLGVRDRVYGYTF. The DNA for the CDR3 is TGCGCCAGCAGCTTGGGCGTACGGGATAGGGTCTATGGCTACACCTTC.

V is TRBV6-6 and J is TRBJ1-1; no firm D call. Per the germline V gene, CDR1 is MNHNY and CDR2 is SVGAGI (reference sequence). The V and J ends lost 4 bases and 1 base respectively, with 7 bases between them. This CDR3 comprises 13 residues. The CDR3 spells CASSSHENTEAFF. CDR3 nucleotides: TGTGCCAGCAGTTCCCACGAGAACACTGAAGCTTTCTTT.

This clone appeared a few times. The V and J genes are TRBV27 and TRBJ1-5, with D possibly matching TRBD1 (5 bases). The V end lost 5 bases, the J end lost 5 bases, and 16 bases lay between the germline ends. The CDR3 is made up of 15 amino acids. Per germline, CDR1 MNHEY and CDR2 SMNVEV (reference sequence). CDR3 sequence reads: CASSPTGGLYQPQHF. The CDR3 DNA follows: TGTGCCAGCAGTCCGACTGGGGGACTTTATCAGCCCCAGCATTTT.

This clone was picked up one time. The chain employs TRBV20-1 and TRBJ2-3, with D possibly being TRBD1 (5 bases). Germline CDR1 DFQATT, CDR2 SNEGSKA (reference sequence). The CDR3 is made up of 12 amino acids. Between the trimmed V and J ends, which lost 3 bases and 8 bases, there was a span of 12 bases. In DNA, the CDR3 is TGCAGTGCTAGTAACAGGCTCCGTACGCAGTATTTT. Its protein product is CSASNRLRTQYF.

This chain links TRBV9 with TRBJ1-2; TRBD1 agrees at 7 bases. Losses at the gene ends were 4 bases for V and 0 bases for J; bases not matched to a gene: 6. Germline V CDR1 and CDR2: SGDLS, YYNGEE. This CDR3 region has 15 residues. CDR3 residues: CASSSRGQTNYGYTF. CDR3 coding DNA: TGTGCCAGCAGCTCGCGGGGACAGACTAACTATGGCTACACCTTC.

The gene calls are TRBV19 and TRBJ1-1; D is undetermined. CDR1 is LNHDA and CDR2 is SQIVND in the germline V gene (reference sequence). V shed 3 bases and J shed 7 bases, with 9 bases lying between them. The CDR3 loop spans 12 amino acids. The CDR3 here is CASSIASSEAFF. CDR3 coding DNA: TGTGCCAGTAGTATTGCCAGCAGTGAAGCTTTCTTT.